This T cell receptor (beta chain) is drawn from a study of human T cells and chemical hapten exposure. Findings and caveats of the study: The number of TCRs above 1 in 1000 frequency did not change after DPC sensitization.

Authors' processing steps: Samples held a median of 95,638 TCRs, range about 23,224–690,600. One entry per CDR3 protein results from TCRdb running MiXCR on the RACE reads. TCRdb, rather than the study authors, made the V and J calls. The data contain roughly 200,000 distinct CDR3 sequences, about 22% of them singletons. J gave up 5 bases and V 7 bases, and 6 bases lay outside the gene matches. The CDR3 has 15 residues. CDR1 is ENHRY, CDR2 SYGVKD, per germline. Time point described: patch test 3, about 24 weeks after DPC sensitization. Described treatment: therapeutic diphenylcyclopropenone sensitization with weekly scalp DPC. Remarks on this clonotype: The antigen is not known.

V gene TRBV10-3 combines with J gene TRBJ2-2; TRBD2 matches at 11 bases. Specimen: whole blood, collected in connection with sensitization to the hapten diphenylcyclopropenone (DPC). This sequence originates from a woman aged 40 to 49 with alopecia areata. Some clones in this sample may be carry-over from other donors' samples. This chain's CDR3 is CAITGTSGATGELFF. The DNA of the CDR3 is TGTGCCATCACCGGGACTAGCGGAGCGACCGGGGAGCTGTTTTTT.